The following is a T cell receptor beta chain sequence with its context. Its target is unknown. The data are from a study of cytomegalovirus exposure and HLA in healthy donors. Primers included in the PCR were 60 Vbeta and 13 Jbeta primers. Profiling relied on immunoSEQ multiplex PCR, and the TCRdb table lists in-frame clones only, not all of them. The sample data list 130,000 or so clones. Trimming took 2 bases from V and 2 from J, leaving 10 bases between them. The CDR3 runs to 14 residues. The germline V gene has CDR1 LNHDA and CDR2 SQIVND (reference sequence). Regarding the study as a whole: In a later analysis, TCR beta V- and J-gene trimming showed a link to a missense DCLRE1C variant. In an earlier analysis, most TCR beta V segments were productive about 87% or about 30% of the time.

Material: PBMCs. The TCR originated in a young woman in good health and CMV-seronegative. The gene calls are TRBV19 and TRBJ2-7; D not resolved. The CDR3: CASSIPVFPYEQYF. As DNA, the CDR3 is TGTGCCAGTAGTATACCAGTTTTCCCCTACGAGCAGTACTTC.